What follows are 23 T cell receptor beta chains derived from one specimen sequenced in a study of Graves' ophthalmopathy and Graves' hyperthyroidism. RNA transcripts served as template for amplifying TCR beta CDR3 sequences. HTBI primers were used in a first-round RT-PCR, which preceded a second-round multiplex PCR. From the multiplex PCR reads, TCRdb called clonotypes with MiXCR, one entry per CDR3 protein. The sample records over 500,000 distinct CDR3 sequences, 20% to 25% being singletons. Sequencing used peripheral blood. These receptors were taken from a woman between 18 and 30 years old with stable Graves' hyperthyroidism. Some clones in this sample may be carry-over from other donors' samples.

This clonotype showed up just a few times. CDR3 DNA: TGTGCCAGCAGTCCCTTAGCGGGGGGGCAAGATACGCAGTATTTT. As protein: CASSPLAGGQDTQYF. The chain is built from TRBV27 and TRBJ2-3; TRBD2 matches 11 bases. CDR3 length: 15 amino acids. The germline V gene has CDR1 MNHEY and CDR2 SMNVEV (reference sequence). With 5 bases clipped from V and 5 bases from J, the junction kept 6 bases outside the gene matches.

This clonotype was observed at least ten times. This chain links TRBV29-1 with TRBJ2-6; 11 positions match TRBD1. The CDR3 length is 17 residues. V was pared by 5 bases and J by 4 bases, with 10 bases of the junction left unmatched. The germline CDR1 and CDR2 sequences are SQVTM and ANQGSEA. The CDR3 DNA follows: TGCAGCGTTTCCCGGGACAGGGGGTACGGCGGGGCCAACGTCCTGACTTTC. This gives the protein CSVSRDRGYGGANVLTF.

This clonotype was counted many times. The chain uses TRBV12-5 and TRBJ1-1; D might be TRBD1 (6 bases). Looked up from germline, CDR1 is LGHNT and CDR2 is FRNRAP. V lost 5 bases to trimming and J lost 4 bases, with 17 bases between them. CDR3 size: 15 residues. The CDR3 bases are TGTGCTAGTGGTCCCCCCCGGGGGCGCGGCACTGAAGCTTTCTTT. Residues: CASGPPRGRGTEAFF.

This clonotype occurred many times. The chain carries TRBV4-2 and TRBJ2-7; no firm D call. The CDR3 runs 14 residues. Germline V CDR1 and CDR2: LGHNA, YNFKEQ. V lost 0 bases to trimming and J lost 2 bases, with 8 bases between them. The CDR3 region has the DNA TGTGCCAGCAGCCAAGATGTACAGACCTACGAGCAGTACTTC. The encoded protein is CASSQDVQTYEQYF.

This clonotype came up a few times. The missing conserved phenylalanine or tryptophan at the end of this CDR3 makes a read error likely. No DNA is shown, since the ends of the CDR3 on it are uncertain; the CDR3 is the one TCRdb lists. CDR3 loop: CASSLQGGTEACL. V is TRBV12-3 or TRBV12-4 and J is TRBJ1-1. The CDR3 is 13 residues long, ends included.

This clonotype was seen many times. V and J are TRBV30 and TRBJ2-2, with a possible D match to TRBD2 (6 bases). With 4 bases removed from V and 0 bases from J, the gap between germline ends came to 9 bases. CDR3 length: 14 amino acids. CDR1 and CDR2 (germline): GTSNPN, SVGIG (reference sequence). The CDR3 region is CAWKWGANTGELFF. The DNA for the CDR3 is TGTGCCTGGAAATGGGGGGCGAACACCGGGGAGCTGTTTTTT.

As DNA, the CDR3 is TGCAGCGTTGAAACAGGGCAGGGTGCCGGGGAGCTGTTTTTT. It codes for CSVETGQGAGELFF. The chain has TRBV29-1 and TRBJ2-2; D might be TRBD1 (6 bases). Trimming stripped 2 bases from V and 6 bases from J, with 13 bases between. Germline V gene sequence: CDR1 SQVTM, CDR2 ANQGSEA. There are 14 residues in the CDR3.

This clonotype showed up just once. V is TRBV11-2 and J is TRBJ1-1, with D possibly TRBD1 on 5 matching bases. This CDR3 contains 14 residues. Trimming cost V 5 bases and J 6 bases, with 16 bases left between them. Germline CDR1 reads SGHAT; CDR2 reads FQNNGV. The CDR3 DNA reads TGTGCCAGCAGCCCAGATGGGGGAAGCGCTGAAGCTTTCTTT. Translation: CASSPDGGSAEAFF.

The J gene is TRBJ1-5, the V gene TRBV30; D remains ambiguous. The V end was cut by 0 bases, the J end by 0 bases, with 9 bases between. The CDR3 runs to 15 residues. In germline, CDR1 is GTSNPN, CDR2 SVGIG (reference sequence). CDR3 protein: CAWSVNGYSNQPQHF. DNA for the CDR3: TGTGCCTGGAGTGTAAACGGCTATAGCAATCAGCCCCAGCATTTT.

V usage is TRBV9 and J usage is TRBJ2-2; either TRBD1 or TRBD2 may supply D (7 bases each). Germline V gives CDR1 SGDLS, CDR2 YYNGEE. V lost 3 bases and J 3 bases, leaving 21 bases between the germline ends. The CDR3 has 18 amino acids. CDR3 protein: CASSADAGGAFDTGELFF. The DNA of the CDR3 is TGTGCCAGCAGCGCCGACGCAGGGGGGGCCTTTGACACCGGGGAGCTGTTTTTT. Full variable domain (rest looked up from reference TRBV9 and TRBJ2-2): DSGVTQTPKHLITATGQRVTLRCSPRSGDLSVYWYQQSLDQGLQFLIQYYNGEERAKGNILERFSAQQFPDLHSELNLSSLELGDSALYFCASSADAGGAFDTGELFFGEGSRLTVL.

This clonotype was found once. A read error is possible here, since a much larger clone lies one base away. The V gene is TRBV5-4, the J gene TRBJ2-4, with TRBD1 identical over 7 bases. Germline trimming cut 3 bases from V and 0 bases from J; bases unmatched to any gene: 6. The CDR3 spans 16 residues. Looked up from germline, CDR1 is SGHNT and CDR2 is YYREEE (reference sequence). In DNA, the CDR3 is TGTGCCAGCAGCTCCTGGGACAGTCTAGCCAAAAACATTCAGTACTTC. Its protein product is CASSSWDSLAKNIQYF.

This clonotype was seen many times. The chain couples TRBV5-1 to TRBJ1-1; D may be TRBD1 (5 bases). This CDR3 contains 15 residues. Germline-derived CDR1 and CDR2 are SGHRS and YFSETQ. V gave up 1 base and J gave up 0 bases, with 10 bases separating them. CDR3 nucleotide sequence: TGCGCCAGCAGCTTGAGACAGAACATGAACACTGAAGCTTTCTTT. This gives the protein CASSLRQNMNTEAFF.

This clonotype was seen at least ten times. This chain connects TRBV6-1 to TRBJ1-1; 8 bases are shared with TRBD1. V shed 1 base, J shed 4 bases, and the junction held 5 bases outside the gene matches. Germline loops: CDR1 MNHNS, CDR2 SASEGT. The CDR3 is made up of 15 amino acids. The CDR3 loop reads CASSEGSRGRTEAFF. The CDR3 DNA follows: TGTGCCAGCAGTGAAGGCAGCAGGGGGCGCACTGAAGCTTTCTTT.

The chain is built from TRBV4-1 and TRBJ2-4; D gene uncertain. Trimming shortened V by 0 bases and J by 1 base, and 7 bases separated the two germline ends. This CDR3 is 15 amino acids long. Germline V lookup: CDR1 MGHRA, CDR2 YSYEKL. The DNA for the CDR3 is TGCGCCAGCAGCCAAGATAACACCGCCAAAAACATTCAGTACTTC. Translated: CASSQDNTAKNIQYF.

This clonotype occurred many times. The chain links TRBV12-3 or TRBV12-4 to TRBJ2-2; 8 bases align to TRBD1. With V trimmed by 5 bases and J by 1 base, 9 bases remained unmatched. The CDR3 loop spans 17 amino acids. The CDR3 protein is CASSAPGRGLNTGELFF. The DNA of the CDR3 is TGTGCCAGCAGTGCTCCTGGCAGGGGGCTGAACACCGGGGAGCTGTTTTTT.

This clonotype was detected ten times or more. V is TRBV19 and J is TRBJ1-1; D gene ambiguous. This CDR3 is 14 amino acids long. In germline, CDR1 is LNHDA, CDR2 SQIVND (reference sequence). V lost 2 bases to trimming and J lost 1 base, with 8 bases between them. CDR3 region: CASSIHEGNTEAFF. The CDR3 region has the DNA TGTGCCAGTAGTATACATGAGGGGAACACTGAAGCTTTCTTT.

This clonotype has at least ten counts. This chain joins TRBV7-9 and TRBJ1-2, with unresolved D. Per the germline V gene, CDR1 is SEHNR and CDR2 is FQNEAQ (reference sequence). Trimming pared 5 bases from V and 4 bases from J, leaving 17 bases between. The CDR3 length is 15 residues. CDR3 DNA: TGTGCCAGCAGCCCTACGGGTTCTGCTGGCTATGGCTACACCTTC. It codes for CASSPTGSAGYGYTF.

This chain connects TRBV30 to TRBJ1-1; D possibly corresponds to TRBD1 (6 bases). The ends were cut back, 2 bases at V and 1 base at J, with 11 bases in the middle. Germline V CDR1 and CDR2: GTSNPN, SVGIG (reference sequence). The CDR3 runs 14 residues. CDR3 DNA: TGTGCCTGGAGTACTTTACAGGGGAACACTGAAGCTTTCTTT. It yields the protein CAWSTLQGNTEAFF.

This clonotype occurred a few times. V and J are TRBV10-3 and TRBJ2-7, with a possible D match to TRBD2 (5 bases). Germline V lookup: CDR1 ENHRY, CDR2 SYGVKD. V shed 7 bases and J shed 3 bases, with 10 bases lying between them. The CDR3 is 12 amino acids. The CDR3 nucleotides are TGTGCCATCATGGCCAGCGGCTACGAGCAGTACTTC. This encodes CAIMASGYEQYF.

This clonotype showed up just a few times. This chain's CDR3 is CASSQLGTYQETQYF. The CDR3 DNA reads TGTGCCAGCAGCCAACTCGGGACTTACCAAGAGACCCAGTACTTC. The chain joins TRBV3-1 to TRBJ2-5, with D maybe TRBD2 (6 bases). Trimming took off 2 bases at V and 0 bases at J, with 10 bases between the two ends. The CDR3 sequence is 15 residues long. The germline V gene encodes CDR1 LGHDT and CDR2 YNNKEL (reference sequence).

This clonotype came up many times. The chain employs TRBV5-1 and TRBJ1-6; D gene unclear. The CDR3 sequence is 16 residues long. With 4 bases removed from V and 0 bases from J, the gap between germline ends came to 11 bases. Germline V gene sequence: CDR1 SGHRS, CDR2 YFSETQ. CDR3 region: CASSPWVSSYNSPLHF. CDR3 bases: TGCGCCAGCAGCCCTTGGGTCAGCTCCTATAATTCACCCCTCCACTTT.

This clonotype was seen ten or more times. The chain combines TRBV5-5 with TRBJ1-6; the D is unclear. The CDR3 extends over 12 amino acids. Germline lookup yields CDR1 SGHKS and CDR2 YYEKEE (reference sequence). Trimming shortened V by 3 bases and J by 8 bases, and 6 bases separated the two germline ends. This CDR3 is CASSSGDSPLHF. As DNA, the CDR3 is TGTGCCAGCAGCTCTGGAGATTCACCCCTCCACTTT.

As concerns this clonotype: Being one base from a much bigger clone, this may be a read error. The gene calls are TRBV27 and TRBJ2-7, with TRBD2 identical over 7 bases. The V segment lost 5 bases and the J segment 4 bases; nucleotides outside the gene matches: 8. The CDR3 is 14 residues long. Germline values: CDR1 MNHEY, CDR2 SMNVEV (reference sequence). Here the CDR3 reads CASSLKTSRYEQYF. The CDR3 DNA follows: TGTGCCAGCAGTCTGAAGACTAGCAGGTACGAGCAGTACTTC.